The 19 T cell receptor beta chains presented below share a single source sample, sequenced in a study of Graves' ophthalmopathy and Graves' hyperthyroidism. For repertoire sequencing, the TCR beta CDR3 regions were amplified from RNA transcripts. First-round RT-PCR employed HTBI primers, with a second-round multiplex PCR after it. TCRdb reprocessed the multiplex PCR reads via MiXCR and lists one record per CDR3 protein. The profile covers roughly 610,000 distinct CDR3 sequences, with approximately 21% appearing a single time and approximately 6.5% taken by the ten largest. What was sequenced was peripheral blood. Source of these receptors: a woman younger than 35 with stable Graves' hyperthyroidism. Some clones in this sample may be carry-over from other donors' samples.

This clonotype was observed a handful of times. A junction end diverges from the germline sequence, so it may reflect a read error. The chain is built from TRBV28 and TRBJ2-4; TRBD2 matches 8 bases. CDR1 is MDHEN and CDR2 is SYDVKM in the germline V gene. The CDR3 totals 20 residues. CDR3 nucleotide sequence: TGTGCCAGCAGCCAAGCCCCGGGACTAGTCCCGGGCCTAGCCAAAAACATTAAGTACTTC. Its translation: CASSQAPGLVPGLAKNIKYF.

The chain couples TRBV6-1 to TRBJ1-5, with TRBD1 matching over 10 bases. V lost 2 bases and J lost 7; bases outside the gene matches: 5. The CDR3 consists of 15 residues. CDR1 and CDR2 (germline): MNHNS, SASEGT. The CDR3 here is CASSELTGGRQPQHF. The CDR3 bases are TGTGCCAGCAGTGAATTGACAGGGGGCCGGCAGCCCCAGCATTTT.

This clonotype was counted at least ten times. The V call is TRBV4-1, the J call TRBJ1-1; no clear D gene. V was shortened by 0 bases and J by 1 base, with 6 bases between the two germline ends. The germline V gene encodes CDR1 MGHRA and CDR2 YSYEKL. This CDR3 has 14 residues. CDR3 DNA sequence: TGCGCCAGCAGCCAAGAAGGAAGGAACACTGAAGCTTTCTTT. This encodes CASSQEGRNTEAFF.

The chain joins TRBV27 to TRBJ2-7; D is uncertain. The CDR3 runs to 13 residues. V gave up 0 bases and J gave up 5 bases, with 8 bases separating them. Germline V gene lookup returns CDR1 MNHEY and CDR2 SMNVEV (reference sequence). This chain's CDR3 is CASSLSGPHEQYF. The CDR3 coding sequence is TGTGCCAGCAGTTTATCCGGTCCCCACGAGCAGTACTTC.

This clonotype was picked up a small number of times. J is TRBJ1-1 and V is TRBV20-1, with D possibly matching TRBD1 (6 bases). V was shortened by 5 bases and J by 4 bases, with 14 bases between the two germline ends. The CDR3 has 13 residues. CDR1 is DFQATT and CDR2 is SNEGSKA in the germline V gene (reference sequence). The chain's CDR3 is CSAVGGDITEAFF. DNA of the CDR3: TGCAGTGCTGTAGGGGGAGATATCACTGAAGCTTTCTTT.

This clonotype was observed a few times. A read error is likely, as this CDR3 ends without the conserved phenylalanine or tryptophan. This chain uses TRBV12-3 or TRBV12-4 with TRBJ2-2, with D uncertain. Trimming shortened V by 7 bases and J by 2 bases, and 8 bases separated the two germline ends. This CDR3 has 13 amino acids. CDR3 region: CASTQRNTGELFL. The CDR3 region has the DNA TGTGCCAGCACCCAGAGAAACACCGGGGAGCTGTTTTTG.

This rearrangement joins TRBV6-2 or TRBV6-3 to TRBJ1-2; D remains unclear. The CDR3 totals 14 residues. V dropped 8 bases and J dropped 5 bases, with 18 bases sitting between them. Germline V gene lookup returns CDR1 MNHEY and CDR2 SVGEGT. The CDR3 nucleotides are TGTGCCAGCGGAGATCGGGCCTCGGGGTATGGCTACACCTTC. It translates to CASGDRASGYGYTF.

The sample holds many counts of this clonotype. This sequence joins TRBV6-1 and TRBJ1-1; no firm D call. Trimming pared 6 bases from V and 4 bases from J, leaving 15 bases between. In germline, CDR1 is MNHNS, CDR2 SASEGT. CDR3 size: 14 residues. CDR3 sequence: CASSTDYRGTEAFF. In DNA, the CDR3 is TGTGCCAGCAGCACGGATTACCGGGGCACTGAAGCTTTCTTT.

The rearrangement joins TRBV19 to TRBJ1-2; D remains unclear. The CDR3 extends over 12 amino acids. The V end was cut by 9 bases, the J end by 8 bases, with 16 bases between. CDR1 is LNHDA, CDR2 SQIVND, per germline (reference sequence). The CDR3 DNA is TGTGCCAGCGACGGAGTTCAGGACGGCTACACCTTC. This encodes CASDGVQDGYTF.

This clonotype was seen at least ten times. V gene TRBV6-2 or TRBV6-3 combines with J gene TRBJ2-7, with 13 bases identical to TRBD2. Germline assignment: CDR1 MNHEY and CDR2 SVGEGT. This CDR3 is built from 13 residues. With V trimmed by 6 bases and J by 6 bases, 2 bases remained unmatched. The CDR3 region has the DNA TGTGCCAGCAGACTAGCGGGAGGGGTCGAGCAGTACTTC. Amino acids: CASRLAGGVEQYF.

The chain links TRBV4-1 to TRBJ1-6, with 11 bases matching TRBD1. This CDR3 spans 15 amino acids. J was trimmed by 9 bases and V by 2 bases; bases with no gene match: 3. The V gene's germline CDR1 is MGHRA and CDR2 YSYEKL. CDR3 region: CASSQQGQGGSPLHF. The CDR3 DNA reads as TGCGCCAGCAGCCAACAGGGACAGGGGGGTTCACCCCTCCACTTT.

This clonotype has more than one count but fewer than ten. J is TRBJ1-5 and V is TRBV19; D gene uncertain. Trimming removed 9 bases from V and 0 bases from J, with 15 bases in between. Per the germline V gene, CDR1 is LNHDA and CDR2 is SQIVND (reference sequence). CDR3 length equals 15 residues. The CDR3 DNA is TGTGCCAGCCTCCCTTGGGAGACTAGCAATCAGCCCCAGCATTTT. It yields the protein CASLPWETSNQPQHF.

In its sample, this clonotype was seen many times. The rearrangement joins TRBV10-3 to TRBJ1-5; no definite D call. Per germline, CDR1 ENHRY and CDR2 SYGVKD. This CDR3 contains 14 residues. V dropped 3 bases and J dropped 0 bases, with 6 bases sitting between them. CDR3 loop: CAISEDISNQPQHF. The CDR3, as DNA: TGTGCCATCAGTGAAGATATTAGCAATCAGCCCCAGCATTTT.

Here the CDR3 DNA reads TGTGCCAGTGCCTCGAGAGGGGACTACGAGCAGTACTTC. This codes for CASASRGDYEQYF. V and J are TRBV19 and TRBJ2-7, with D possibly being TRBD1 or TRBD2 (5 bases each). Trimming shortened V by 8 bases and J by 3 bases, and 14 bases separated the two germline ends. Germline CDR1 is LNHDA and CDR2 is SQIVND (reference sequence). This CDR3 has 13 residues.

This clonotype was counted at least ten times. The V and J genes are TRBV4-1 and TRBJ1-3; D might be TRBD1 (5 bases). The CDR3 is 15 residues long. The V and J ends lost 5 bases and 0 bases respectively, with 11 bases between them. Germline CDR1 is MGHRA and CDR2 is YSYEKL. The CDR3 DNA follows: TGCGCCAGCAGCGAACGGGACTCCTCTGGAAACACCATATATTTT. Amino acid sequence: CASSERDSSGNTIYF.

CDR3 DNA sequence: TGCAGTGCTAGTGTCCAGGAGAACACTGAAGCTTTCTTT. Translated: CSASVQENTEAFF. The chain is built from TRBV20-1 and TRBJ1-1; the D is unclear. The ends were cut back, 3 bases at V and 1 base at J, with 9 bases in the middle. This CDR3 spans 13 amino acids. The V gene's germline CDR1 is DFQATT and CDR2 SNEGSKA (reference sequence).

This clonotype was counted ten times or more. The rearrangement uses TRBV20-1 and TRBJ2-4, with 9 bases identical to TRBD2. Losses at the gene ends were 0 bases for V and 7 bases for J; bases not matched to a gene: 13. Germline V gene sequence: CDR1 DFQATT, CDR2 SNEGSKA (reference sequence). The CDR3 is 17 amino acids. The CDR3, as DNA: TGCAGTGCTAGAGATTTAAGTGGCGGGGGGGCCGGGAACATTCAGTACTTC. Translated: CSARDLSGGGAGNIQYF.

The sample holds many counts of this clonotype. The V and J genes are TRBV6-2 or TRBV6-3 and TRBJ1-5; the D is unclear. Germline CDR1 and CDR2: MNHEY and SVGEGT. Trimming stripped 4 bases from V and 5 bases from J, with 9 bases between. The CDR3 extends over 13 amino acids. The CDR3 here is CASSSSAYQPQHF. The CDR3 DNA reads TGTGCCAGCAGTTCCTCCGCTTATCAGCCCCAGCATTTT.

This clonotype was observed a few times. DNA of the CDR3: TGCGCCAGCAGCCAAGAAGACAGGAACTATGGCTACACCTTC. It yields the protein CASSQEDRNYGYTF. This sequence joins TRBV4-1 and TRBJ1-2; D perhaps matches TRBD1 (6 bases). Trimming shortened V by 0 bases and J by 2 bases, and 7 bases separated the two germline ends. Germline values: CDR1 MGHRA, CDR2 YSYEKL. This CDR3 is 14 amino acids long.